This T cell receptor beta chain was captured by sequencing in a study of T cells in localized non-small cell lung cancer. Only in-frame clones appear in the TCRdb table, and some are missing; sequencing was by immunoSEQ multiplex PCR. The sample consists of 60,000 to 85,000 clones, less than 90% of them appearing once. V gave up 5 bases and J gave up 8 bases, with 15 bases separating them. This CDR3 is built from 14 residues. The V gene's germline CDR1 is SGHVS and CDR2 FQNEAQ. As concerns this clone: Its antigen is unknown.

Study-level points and caveats: There was an association of higher blood T cell density with longer overall survival. Detection in adjacent lung was observed for a median about 56 of the top 100 tumor clones. It was uninvolved adjacent lung that showed the highest T cell clonality, exceeding tumor. One tumor region alone was sequenced, and heterogeneity therefore remains possible.

Here the sequenced sample was peripheral blood, taken before any cancer treatment. The clonotype comes from a male donor aged 60 or over with stage III squamous cell lung carcinoma. This rearrangement joins TRBV7-8 to TRBJ1-4; D might be TRBD1 (5 bases). The CDR3 protein is CASSTHGTQEKLFF. CDR3 coding DNA: TGTGCCAGCAGCACACACGGGACGCAGGAAAAACTGTTTTTT.